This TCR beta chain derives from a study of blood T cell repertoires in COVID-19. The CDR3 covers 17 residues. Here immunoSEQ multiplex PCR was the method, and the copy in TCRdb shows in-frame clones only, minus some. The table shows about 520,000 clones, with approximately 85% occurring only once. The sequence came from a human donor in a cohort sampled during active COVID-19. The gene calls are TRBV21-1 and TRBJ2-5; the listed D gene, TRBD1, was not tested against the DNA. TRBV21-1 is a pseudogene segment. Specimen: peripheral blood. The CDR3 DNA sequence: TGTGCCAGCAGCAATTCTGAGGGGGCTCGGTACCAAGAGACCCAGTACTTC. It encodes CASSNSEGARYQETQYF.